This is a list of T cell receptor beta chains from one sample in a study of T-cell memory formation after mild COVID-19. One entry per CDR3 protein results from TCRdb running MiXCR on the 5' RACE reads. In the table there are 550,000 to 600,000 distinct CDR3 sequences, about a fifth of which are singletons. The sequenced sample consisted of PBMCs or a T cell subset sorted from them (not recorded which). These receptors were obtained from an adult woman who had mild COVID-19 (a few samples of this study predate the infection). Cell type and time point are not known. Each CDR3 is given with its conserved first and last residue. Fields, in order: J gene, D gene, V gene, clone size, CDR3 DNA, CDR3 protein. A D gene is named only where the DNA matches it firmly. Clone size, where shown, is once, few, many, or a class for clones that have expanded.

>TRBJ1-2|NA|TRBV12-3/TRBV12-4|NA
TGTGCCAGCAGGCACGCCGGGACAAACTATGGCTACACCTTC
CASRHAGTNYGYTF
>TRBJ2-5|TRBD1|TRBV6-5|many
TGTGCCAGCAGTCCACAGGGGCAAGAGACCCAGTACTTC
CASSPQGQETQYF
>TRBJ2-7|NA|TRBV6-5|NA
TGTGCCAGCAGTTACCCCAGTAAGACTCCAAGCGGCGAGCAGTACTTC
CASSYPSKTPSGEQYF
>TRBJ2-2|TRBD2|TRBV7-9|few
TGTGCCAGCAGCTGGACTAGCGGGAGAGGGGACACCGGGGAGCTGTTTTTT
CASSWTSGRGDTGELFF
>TRBJ2-1|NA|TRBV4-1|few
TGCGCCAGCAGCCTCCCAGGGGCGAATGAGCAGTTCTTC
CASSLPGANEQFF
>TRBJ2-1|TRBD1|TRBV7-2|NA
TGTGCCAGCAGCTCGGACAGGGTGGCGTACAATGAGCAGTTCTTC
CASSSDRVAYNEQFF
>TRBJ1-1|NA|TRBV6-6|NA
TGTGCCAGCAGAAGTCGGGGGACTGAAGCTTTCTTT
CASRSRGTEAFF
>TRBJ2-3|NA|TRBV24-1|few
TGTGCCACCAGTTCGGATACAGATACGCAGTATTTT
CATSSDTDTQYF
>TRBJ2-1|TRBD2|TRBV4-1|NA
TGCGCCAGCAGCCAAGTCTATGGTCTAGCGGGGGTAGGTAATGAGCAGTTCTTC
CASSQVYGLAGVGNEQFF
>TRBJ2-1|NA|TRBV20-1|few
TGCAGTGCACCGGACCCGAGGGGGATCTACAATGAGCAGTTCTTC
CSAPDPRGIYNEQFF
>TRBJ1-1|TRBD1|TRBV5-4|NA
TGTGCCAGCAGCTGGCCAGACAGGGGCCCTGAAGCTTTCTTT
CASSWPDRGPEAFF
>TRBJ2-7|TRBD2|TRBV6-2/TRBV6-3|few
TGTGCCAGCAGTTACTCGACTAGCGGGAATCGGTACGAGCAGTACTTC
CASSYSTSGNRYEQYF
>TRBJ2-5|TRBD2|TRBV7-2|few
TGTGCCAGCAGCTTATCTTCTGCTAGCGGAGAGACCCAGTACTTC
CASSLSSASGETQYF
>TRBJ2-3|NA|TRBV7-9|NA
TGTGCCAGCAGCCCCTTCGTAGGTTCTAGCACAGATACGCAGTATTTT
CASSPFVGSSTDTQYF
>TRBJ2-7|NA|TRBV5-8|NA
TGTGCCAGCACGATCCGGGACGGACTGTACGAGCAGTACTTC
CASTIRDGLYEQYF
>TRBJ1-1|NA|TRBV10-2|NA
TGCGCCAGCAAGTCGGCAGAGCGGGTCACTGAAGCTTTCTTT
CASKSAERVTEAFF
>TRBJ1-3|NA|TRBV24-1|NA
TGTGCCACCCCCTCCAGCTCTGGAAACACCATATATTTT
CATPSSSGNTIYF
>TRBJ2-7|NA|TRBV25-1|many
TGTGCCAGCAGTGATGGGCAGATGGGCTACGAGCAGTACTTC
CASSDGQMGYEQYF
>TRBJ2-7|TRBD1|TRBV29-1|few
TGCAGCGTTGCCGGGACAGGGGTGTCCGTAAGAAGCTACGAGCAGTACTTC
CSVAGTGVSVRSYEQYF
>TRBJ1-4|NA|TRBV29-1|NA
TGCAGCGTACAGGAACGGGCTAATGAAAAACTGTTTTTT
CSVQERANEKLFF
>TRBJ2-7|NA|TRBV12-3/TRBV12-4|few
TGTGCCAGCAGACAGACAGGGAGGTACGAGCAGTACTTC
CASRQTGRYEQYF
>TRBJ1-2|TRBD1|TRBV2|NA
TGTGCCAGCAGTGACCCGACGGGACAGAACCTTAACTATGGCTACACCTTC
CASSDPTGQNLNYGYTF
>TRBJ2-4|TRBD2|TRBV2|NA
TGTGCCAGCAGTGAAGAAGCGGGAGTCGTTCAGTACTTC
CASSEEAGVVQYF
>TRBJ2-7|TRBD2|TRBV5-1|NA
TGCGCCAGCAGCTTTACTAGCGGGGGGGCCTCCTCCTACGAGCAGTACTTC
CASSFTSGGASSYEQYF
>TRBJ2-7|TRBD1|TRBV6-5|few
TGTGCCAGCTCCCCAGAGGGGGGACAGGGGGCTTACGAGCAGTACTTC
CASSPEGGQGAYEQYF
>TRBJ1-2|NA|TRBV2|NA
TGTGCCAGCAGTCCTCGAGGGGGCTACACCTTC
CASSPRGGYTF
>TRBJ1-5|NA|TRBV2|NA
TGTGCCAGCAGTGAAGAGACCCCACCGGGGTTTCCCCAGCATTTT
CASSEETPPGFPQHF
>TRBJ2-6|TRBD1|TRBV5-6|NA
TGTGCCAGCAGCTTGGTATTCGGCAGGGGGCGTCCGGGGGCCAACGTCCTGACTTTC
CASSLVFGRGRPGANVLTF
>TRBJ1-4|NA|TRBV5-1|NA
TGCGCCAGCAGCGAGGCGCCGAGTGAAAAACTGTTTTTT
CASSEAPSEKLFF
>TRBJ2-6|NA|TRBV5-1|NA
TGCGCCAGCAGTACAGGGTCTGGGGCCAACGTCCTGACTTTC
CASSTGSGANVLTF
>TRBJ1-1|NA|TRBV20-1|NA
TGCAGTGCTAGAGAACCAGGGGTGAACACTGAAGCTTTCTTT
CSAREPGVNTEAFF
>TRBJ2-2|NA|TRBV12-3/TRBV12-4|NA
TGTGCCAGCAGTTCTCACTTCGGGGAGCTGTTTTTT
CASSSHFGELFF
>TRBJ2-7|NA|TRBV4-2|few
TGTGCCAGCAGCGAAAGTAGCTTTGGGGTTGGATACGAGCAGTACTTC
CASSESSFGVGYEQYF
>TRBJ2-1|TRBD2|TRBV4-3|few
TGCGCCAGCAGCCAAGACCTTACTAGCGGGAGTACCAATGAGCAGTTCTTC
CASSQDLTSGSTNEQFF
>TRBJ2-7|NA|TRBV12-3/TRBV12-4|NA
TGTGCCAGCAGTTTCGGGCGCGGCGAGCAGTACTTC
CASSFGRGEQYF
>TRBJ2-2|TRBD2|TRBV19|few
TGTGCCAGTATCCGACTAGCGGGAGGTCGAAACACCGGGGAGCTGTTTTTT
CASIRLAGGRNTGELFF
>TRBJ2-6|NA|TRBV20-1|NA
TGCAGTGCTAGTAATCACTCTGGGGCCAACGTCCTGACTTTC
CSASNHSGANVLTF
>TRBJ2-3|NA|TRBV12-3/TRBV12-4|many
TGTGCCAGCGGGTCTAGCACAGATACGCAGTATTTT
CASGSSTDTQYF
>TRBJ1-2|TRBD1|TRBV24-1|NA
TGTGCCACCAGCTTGGGACAGGGAGGCTACACCTTC
CATSLGQGGYTF
>TRBJ2-7|NA|TRBV11-2|few
TGTGCCAGCAGCTTAGAAGGGACATCTCTGTCCTACGAGCAGTACTTC
CASSLEGTSLSYEQYF
>TRBJ2-1|TRBD2|TRBV12-3/TRBV12-4|NA
TGTGCCAGCAGTTTATCCGGACTAGCGGGGGCCTACAATGAGCAGTTCTTC
CASSLSGLAGAYNEQFF
>TRBJ2-7|TRBD1|TRBV7-9|few
TGTGCCAGCAGCCGTGGGACAGTGGAGAACGAGCAGTACTTC
CASSRGTVENEQYF
>TRBJ2-3|TRBD2|TRBV9|NA
TGTGCCAGCAGCCCTTCGACTAGCGTATACACAGATACGCAGTATTTT
CASSPSTSVYTDTQYF
>TRBJ2-1|TRBD2|TRBV19|NA
TGTGCCAGTAACTTCGGGGGGGACCCATTCGAGCAGTTCTTC
CASNFGGDPFEQFF
>TRBJ2-5|TRBD1|TRBV5-6|few
TGTGCCAGCAGCCCCGGGACAGGGGCGAGCCCGACCCAGTACTTC
CASSPGTGASPTQYF
>TRBJ2-1|TRBD2|TRBV7-2|many
TGTGCCAGCAGCTTAGGGGGGACTACCTACAATGAGCAGTTCTTC
CASSLGGTTYNEQFF
>TRBJ1-2|NA|TRBV4-1|few
TGCGCCAGCAGCCCCATGGCAGGGGAGAGTGGCTACACCTTC
CASSPMAGESGYTF
>TRBJ2-1|NA|TRBV5-1|NA
TGCGCCAGCAGCTTTTTCCCCCAGGGTTGGACACAGGATGAGCAGTTCTTC
CASSFFPQGWTQDEQFF
>TRBJ2-3|NA|TRBV7-3|NA
TGTGCCAGCAGCCTCCAGGGGGGTATAACAGATACGCAGTATTTT
CASSLQGGITDTQYF
>TRBJ1-2|TRBD1|TRBV18|NA
TGTGCCAGCTCACTCGAAATCCAACCGGGACAGGGGAAGAATGGCTACACCTTC
CASSLEIQPGQGKNGYTF
>TRBJ2-7|TRBD2|TRBV5-1|few
TGCGCCAGCAGCTTGGGCCTAGCGGGAGAACAGCAGTACTTC
CASSLGLAGEQQYF